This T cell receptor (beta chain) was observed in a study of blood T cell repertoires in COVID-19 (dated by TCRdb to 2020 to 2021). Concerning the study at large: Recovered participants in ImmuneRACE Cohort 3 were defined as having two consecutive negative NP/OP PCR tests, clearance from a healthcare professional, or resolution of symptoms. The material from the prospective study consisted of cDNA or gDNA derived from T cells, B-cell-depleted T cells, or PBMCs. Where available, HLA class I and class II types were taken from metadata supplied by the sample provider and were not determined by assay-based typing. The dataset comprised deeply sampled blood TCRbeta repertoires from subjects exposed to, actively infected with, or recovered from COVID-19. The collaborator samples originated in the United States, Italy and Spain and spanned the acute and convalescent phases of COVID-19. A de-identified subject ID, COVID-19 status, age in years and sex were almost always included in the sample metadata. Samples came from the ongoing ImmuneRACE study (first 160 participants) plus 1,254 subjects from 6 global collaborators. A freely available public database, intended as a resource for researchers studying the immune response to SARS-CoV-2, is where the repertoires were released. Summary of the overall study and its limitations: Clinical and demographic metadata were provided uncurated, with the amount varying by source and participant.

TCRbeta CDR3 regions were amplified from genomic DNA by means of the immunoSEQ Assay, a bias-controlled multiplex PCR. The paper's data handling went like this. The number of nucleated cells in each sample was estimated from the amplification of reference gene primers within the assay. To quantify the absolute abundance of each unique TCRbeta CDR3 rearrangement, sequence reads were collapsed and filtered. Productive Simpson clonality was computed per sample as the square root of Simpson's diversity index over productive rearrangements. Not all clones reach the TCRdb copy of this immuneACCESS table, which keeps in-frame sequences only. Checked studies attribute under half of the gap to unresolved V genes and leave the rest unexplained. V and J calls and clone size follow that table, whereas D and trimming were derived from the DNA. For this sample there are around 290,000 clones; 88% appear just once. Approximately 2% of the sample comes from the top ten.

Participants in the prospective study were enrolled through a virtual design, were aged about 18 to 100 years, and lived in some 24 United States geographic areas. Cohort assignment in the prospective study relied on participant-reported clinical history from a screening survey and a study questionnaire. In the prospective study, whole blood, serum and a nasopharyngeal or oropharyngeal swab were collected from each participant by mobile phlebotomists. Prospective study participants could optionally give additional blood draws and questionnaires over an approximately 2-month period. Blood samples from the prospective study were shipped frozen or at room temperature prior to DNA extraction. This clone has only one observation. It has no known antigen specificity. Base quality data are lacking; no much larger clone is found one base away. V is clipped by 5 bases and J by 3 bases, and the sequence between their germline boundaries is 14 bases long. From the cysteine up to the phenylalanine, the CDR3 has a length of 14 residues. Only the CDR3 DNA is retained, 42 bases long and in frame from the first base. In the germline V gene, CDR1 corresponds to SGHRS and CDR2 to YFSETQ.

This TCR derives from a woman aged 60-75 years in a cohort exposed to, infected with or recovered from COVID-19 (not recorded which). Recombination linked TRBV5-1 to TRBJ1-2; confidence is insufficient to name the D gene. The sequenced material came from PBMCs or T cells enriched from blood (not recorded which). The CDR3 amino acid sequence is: CASRSDVQYYGYTF. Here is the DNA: TGCGCCAGCAGATCTGATGTTCAGTACTATGGCTACACCTTC.